These 23 T cell receptor beta chains were all obtained from the same sample, sequenced in a study of blood T cell repertoires in COVID-19. Clones were read by immunoSEQ multiplex PCR, and TCRdb kept only the in-frame ones, dropping some. This table has 200,000 to 250,000 clones, more than 75% appearing once. The sequenced sample consisted of peripheral blood. The source of these receptors is a woman aged 55-70 years who had recovered from COVID-19.

The chain employs TRBV9 and TRBJ2-1, with 9 bases fitting TRBD2. The CDR3 is made up of 13 amino acids. V gave up 4 bases and J gave up 5 bases; unmatched junction bases: 1. Germline CDR1 reads SGDLS; CDR2 reads YYNGEE. The CDR3 nucleotides are TGTGCCAGCAGCCCTAGCGGGGACAATGAGCAGTTCTTC. This translates into CASSPSGDNEQFF.

The genes are TRBV6-5 and TRBJ2-2, with D perhaps TRBD1 (6 bases). The CDR3 sequence is 14 residues long. CDR1 and CDR2 from the germline V gene are MNHEY and SVGAGI. V lost 2 bases, J lost 4 bases, and 8 bases lay in between. The CDR3 spells CASSYPDSTGELFF. In DNA form, the CDR3 reads TGTGCCAGCAGTTACCCGGACAGCACCGGGGAGCTGTTTTTT.

The rearrangement links TRBV7-3 to TRBJ1-1; D is possibly TRBD1 (5 bases). V dropped 1 base and J dropped 7 bases, with 13 bases sitting between them. This CDR3 is built from 14 residues. Looked up from germline, CDR1 is SGHTA and CDR2 is FQGTGA. CDR3 residues: CASSLMLGTGEAFF. In nucleotides, the CDR3 is TGTGCCAGCAGCTTAATGTTAGGCACAGGTGAAGCTTTCTTT.

The chain combines TRBV5-1 with TRBJ1-4; the D is unclear. V gave up 0 bases and J gave up 8 bases, with 8 bases separating them. This CDR3 has 13 residues. Germline lookup yields CDR1 SGHRS and CDR2 YFSETQ. The CDR3 DNA reads as TGCGCCAGCAGCTTGGGAGTTGAAGAAAAACTGTTTTTT. Its protein is CASSLGVEEKLFF.

V is TRBV5-1 and J is TRBJ1-2; 8 bases match TRBD1. The germline gives CDR1 SGHRS, CDR2 YFSETQ. Trimming cost V 4 bases and J 5 bases; bases outside gene matches: 7. There are 14 residues in the CDR3. For the CDR3, the DNA is TGCGCCAGCAGCCCGGGACAGGCTGGGTATGGCTACACCTTC. Translation: CASSPGQAGYGYTF.

The J gene is TRBJ2-6, the V gene TRBV7-2, with D uncertain. CDR1 is SGHTA, CDR2 FQGNSA, per germline. The CDR3 is 14 amino acids. V was cut by 7 bases and J by 1 base, with 8 bases left in between. The CDR3 sequence is CASTRRSGANVLTF. CDR3 coding DNA: TGTGCCAGCACCCGGAGATCTGGGGCCAACGTCCTGACTTTC.

The V and J genes are TRBV28 and TRBJ2-2, with 11 bases that match TRBD1. The germline CDR1 and CDR2 sequences are MDHEN and SYDVKM. V lost 6 bases, J lost 4 bases, and 7 bases stayed unmatched. This CDR3 is 16 amino acids long. The CDR3 DNA sequence: TGTGCCAGCAGACGAATCGGGACAGGGGGCACCGGGGAGCTGTTTTTT. It specifies CASRRIGTGGTGELFF.

This clone has just one count. CDR3 region: CASSETRGRQPQHF. DNA of the CDR3: TGTGCCAGCAGTGAGACTAGGGGGCGTCAGCCCCAGCATTTT. J is TRBJ1-5 and V is TRBV6-1; 7 nucleotides agree with TRBD1. J was trimmed by 6 bases and V by 3 bases; bases with no gene match: 5. Per germline, CDR1 MNHNS and CDR2 SASEGT. The CDR3 is 14 residues long.

The chain links TRBV15 to TRBJ2-7; a weak D match, TRBD2 (5 bases). CDR3 size: 14 residues. The germline CDR1 and CDR2 sequences are LNHNV and YYDKDF (reference sequence). V gave up 0 bases and J gave up 2 bases, with 8 bases separating them. The CDR3 loop reads CATSRDGLAYEQYF. Written as DNA, the CDR3 is TGTGCCACCAGCAGAGATGGACTGGCCTACGAGCAGTACTTC.

This chain connects TRBV28 to TRBJ1-6; possibly TRBD1 for D (5 bases). With 3 bases removed from V and 5 bases from J, the gap between germline ends came to 17 bases. Germline CDR1 is MDHEN and CDR2 is SYDVKM. The CDR3 runs to 17 residues. This CDR3 reads CASSLARGEVNNSPLHF. In DNA form, the CDR3 reads TGTGCCAGCAGTTTGGCCCGGGGGGAGGTTAATAATTCACCCCTCCACTTT.

V gene TRBV14 combines with J gene TRBJ2-1; a possible D gene is TRBD1 (5 bases). The CDR3 is 13 residues long. With 3 bases removed from V and 8 bases from J, the gap between germline ends came to 11 bases. Germline V lookup: CDR1 SGHDN, CDR2 FVKESK. The CDR3 bases are TGTGCCAGCAGCCAGGGGCTAGTGGATGAGCAGTTCTTC. Translating gives CASSQGLVDEQFF.

This chain connects TRBV9 to TRBJ2-3; tentative D call: TRBD2 (7 bases). CDR3 length: 14 amino acids. The germline gives CDR1 SGDLS, CDR2 YYNGEE. The ends were cut back, 0 bases at V and 5 bases at J, with 10 bases in the middle. CDR3 in amino acids: CASSVGGGLDTQYF. In nucleotides, the CDR3 is TGTGCCAGCAGCGTAGGGGGGGGCCTAGATACGCAGTATTTT.

J is TRBJ2-2 and V is TRBV19; a possible D gene is TRBD2 (6 bases). The CDR3 loop spans 14 amino acids. V lost 7 bases and J lost 6, with 15 bases in between. From germline, CDR1 is LNHDA and CDR2 SQIVND (reference sequence). The CDR3 DNA follows: TGTGCCAGTAACTTATGGCGGGAATCCGGGGAGCTGTTTTTT. It specifies CASNLWRESGELFF.

This sequence joins TRBV11-3 and TRBJ2-4; tentative D call: TRBD1 (6 bases). CDR1 and CDR2 from the germline V gene are SGHNT and YENEEA. The CDR3 is 15 amino acids. The V end was cut by 2 bases, the J end by 4 bases, with 12 bases between. This chain's CDR3 is CASSLREDRKNIQYF. DNA for the CDR3: TGTGCCAGCAGCTTAAGAGAGGACAGAAAAAACATTCAGTACTTC.

The rearrangement links TRBV28 to TRBJ2-3, with D perhaps matching TRBD2 (7 bases). V was pared by 5 bases and J by 0 bases, with 18 bases between. CDR1 MDHEN and CDR2 SYDVKM come from the germline V gene. The CDR3 totals 17 residues. The CDR3 DNA reads TGTGCCAGCAGTCCCGGGGGGCGGGGAACTAGCACAGATACGCAGTATTTT. Translated: CASSPGGRGTSTDTQYF.

The chain recombines TRBV10-3 with TRBJ2-2; TRBD1 might be the D (6 bases). In germline, CDR1 is ENHRY, CDR2 SYGVKD. The CDR3 covers 14 residues. V lost 5 bases to trimming and J lost 6 bases, with 13 bases between them. The CDR3 spells CAISPQGQAGELFF. The CDR3 DNA reads as TGTGCCATCAGTCCGCAGGGGCAGGCCGGGGAGCTGTTTTTT.

This chain joins TRBV7-3 and TRBJ2-2, with TRBD1 matching 9 bases. Germline V CDR1 and CDR2: SGHTA, FQGTGA. Trimming cost V 5 bases and J 4 bases; bases outside gene matches: 11. The CDR3 has 17 amino acids. CDR3 in DNA: TGTGCCAGCAGCGCCGCCGGGACAGGGCTCTTCACCGGGGAGCTGTTTTTT. Translated, it gives CASSAAGTGLFTGELFF.

This clone was counted a single time. The chain employs TRBV5-6 and TRBJ2-7; the match to TRBD1 covers 10 bases. The CDR3 spans 16 residues. The germline V gene has CDR1 SGHDT and CDR2 YYEEEE. J was trimmed by 2 bases and V by 4 bases; bases with no gene match: 9. CDR3 sequence (DNA): TGTGCCAGCAGCGTTGCCGGGACAGGGGTCACCTACGAGCAGTACTTC. This sequence encodes CASSVAGTGVTYEQYF.

The chain joins TRBV7-8 to TRBJ1-4, with D unclear. CDR3 length: 14 amino acids. Trimming left V 1 base short and J 7 bases short, with 10 bases between. Looked up from germline, CDR1 is SGHVS and CDR2 is FQNEAQ. Here the CDR3 DNA reads TGTGCCAGCAGCTTAGAACAGCGGACTGAAAAACTGTTTTTT. It yields the protein CASSLEQRTEKLFF.

The rearrangement uses TRBV6-2 or TRBV6-3 and TRBJ2-7; 7 nucleotides line up with TRBD2. This CDR3 region has 14 residues. Trimming removed 6 bases from V and 3 bases from J; junction bases left unmatched: 8. Germline lookup yields CDR1 MNHEY and CDR2 SVGEGT. In DNA form, the CDR3 reads TGTGCCAGCAGCGACGGGGGACTAAACTACGAGCAGTACTTC. It translates to CASSDGGLNYEQYF.

This chain connects TRBV6-5 to TRBJ1-1; the match to TRBD1 covers 8 bases. The CDR3 contains 14 residues. V gave up 7 bases and J gave up 3 bases; unmatched junction bases: 7. From germline, CDR1 is MNHEY and CDR2 SVGAGI. CDR3 sequence reads: CASKQGARDTEAFF. DNA of the CDR3: TGTGCCAGCAAGCAGGGGGCCCGCGACACTGAAGCTTTCTTT.

The rearrangement joins TRBV12-3 or TRBV12-4 to TRBJ1-2; D unclear. The CDR3 covers 12 residues. V was clipped by 3 bases and J by 6 bases, with 8 bases between them. CDR3 loop: CASSLYIDGYTF. DNA for the CDR3: TGTGCCAGCAGTTTGTACATCGATGGCTACACCTTC.

Concerning this clone itself: The same CDR3 is also encoded by other DNA sequences in this sample. This chain links TRBV5-1 with TRBJ2-7; 8 bases map to TRBD1. In germline, CDR1 is SGHRS, CDR2 YFSETQ. The CDR3 spans 15 residues. The J segment lost 2 bases and the V segment lost 0 bases, leaving 4 bases of the junction unmatched. CDR3 residues: CASSLGAGGTYEQYF. The CDR3 coding sequence is TGCGCCAGCAGCTTGGGGGCAGGGGGCACCTACGAGCAGTACTTC.